A single sample is the source of the 11 T cell receptor beta chains below, sequenced in a study of identical twins. A single record per CDR3 protein comes from TCRdb applying MiXCR to the 5' RACE reads. This table holds some 1,700,000 distinct CDR3 sequences, less than 35% found once. What was sequenced was cord blood. The source is a newborn girl in good health.

This clonotype was found a few times. The chain carries TRBV12-3 or TRBV12-4 and TRBJ2-1, with a possible D match to TRBD2 (5 bases). The V end lost 2 bases, the J end lost 1 base, and 12 bases lay between the germline ends. The CDR3 is made up of 16 amino acids. CDR3 coding DNA: TGTGCCAGCAGTTTAAAATCTAGCATTTCCTACAATGAGCAGTTCTTC. Protein product: CASSLKSSISYNEQFF.

Details on this clonotype: A much larger clone lies a single base off, so this may be a read error. The V call is TRBV27, the J call TRBJ2-1; TRBD2 might be the D (6 bases). CDR1 MNHEY and CDR2 SMNVEV come from the germline V gene (reference sequence). The CDR3 runs 15 residues. V dropped 2 bases and J dropped 0 bases, with 8 bases sitting between them. The CDR3 protein is CASSLRGISYNEQFF. In nucleotides, the CDR3 is TGTGCCAGCAGTTTACGGGGGATCTCCTACAATGAGCAGTTCTTC.

As regards this clonotype: Since no conserved phenylalanine or tryptophan closes the CDR3, a read error is the likely cause. The DNA is omitted, as the CDR3 cannot be located on it reliably, and the CDR3 follows TCRdb's listing. The chain has TRBV27 and TRBJ2-1; the table's D call, TRBD1, was not checked against the DNA. Germline-derived CDR1 and CDR2 are MNHEY and SMNVEV (reference sequence). The CDR3 is 15 residues long, counting both termini. The CDR3 spells CASRPQGPWGYTFGS.

In this sample, this clonotype turned up a few times. V gene TRBV20-1 combines with J gene TRBJ2-1; D unclear. The CDR3 consists of 10 residues. Trimming cost V 0 bases and J 12 bases, with 6 bases left between them. Germline CDR1 and CDR2: DFQATT and SNEGSKA (reference sequence). The CDR3 DNA is TGCAGTGCTAGAGATAAGGGGCAGTTCTTC. Translated, it gives CSARDKGQFF.

This clonotype was observed a handful of times. The gene calls are TRBV27 and TRBJ2-3; D uncertain. CDR3 length: 13 residues. V dropped 4 bases and J dropped 7 bases, with 12 bases sitting between them. Germline CDR1 MNHEY, CDR2 SMNVEV (reference sequence). CDR3 nucleotides: TGTGCCAGCAGTTCCGGTAGTGGGAATACGCAGTATTTT. Protein product: CASSSGSGNTQYF.

The CDR3 DNA reads TGTGCCACCAGTGACAGCCTTACAGGCACAGATACGCAGTATTTT. Protein product: CATSDSLTGTDTQYF. This chain connects TRBV24-1 to TRBJ2-3; D is unresolved. The CDR3 is 15 amino acids. V was cut by 4 bases and J by 1 base, with 11 bases left in between. The germline gives CDR1 KGHDR, CDR2 SFDVKD.

This clonotype appeared a few times. The rearrangement joins TRBV29-1 to TRBJ1-1, with no clear D. The CDR3 is 12 amino acids. CDR1 SQVTM and CDR2 ANQGSEA come from the germline V gene. V was clipped by 5 bases and J by 3 bases, with 10 bases between them. The CDR3, as DNA: TGCAGCGTTCTAAGGGCGGACACTGAAGCTTTCTTT. Its protein is CSVLRADTEAFF.

This clonotype came up a few times. The chain joins TRBV5-1 to TRBJ2-3; TRBD2 matches at 7 bases. The germline gives CDR1 SGHRS, CDR2 YFSETQ. The CDR3 has 16 amino acids. With 2 bases clipped from V and 0 bases from J, the junction kept 6 bases outside the gene matches. CDR3 amino acids: CASSFPLAASTDTQYF. The CDR3 DNA reads TGCGCCAGCAGCTTCCCCCTAGCGGCTAGCACAGATACGCAGTATTTT.

As to this clonotype: With a much larger clone just one base away, this may be a read error. The chain joins TRBV6-6 to TRBJ2-7, with D tentatively TRBD1 or TRBD2 (5 bases each). The CDR3 loop spans 13 amino acids. With 7 bases removed from V and 7 bases from J, the gap between germline ends came to 17 bases. From germline, CDR1 is MNHNY and CDR2 SVGAGI (reference sequence). The CDR3 DNA reads as TGTGCCAGCACCCGAGGGGCCTACAATGAGCAGTACTTC. It is translated as CASTRGAYNEQYF.

For this clonotype: This may arise from a read error, as a much more abundant clone is one base away. This chain links TRBV2 with TRBJ2-1; D perhaps matches TRBD2 (6 bases). The J call is uncertain, as TRBJ2-7 better fits the DNA end. CDR3 length: 14 amino acids. Germline V gives CDR1 SNHLY, CDR2 FYNNEI. The CDR3: CASTRREGYNEQYF. CDR3 nucleotide sequence: TGTGCCAGCACGAGGCGGGAAGGCTACAATGAGCAGTACTTC.

This sequence joins TRBV24-1 and TRBJ2-1; weak D call: TRBD2 (6 bases). Germline V lookup: CDR1 KGHDR, CDR2 SFDVKD. Trimming shortened V by 4 bases and J by 1 base, and 13 bases separated the two germline ends. The CDR3 is 16 residues long. The CDR3 is CATSDPKAGSYNEQFF. The CDR3 region has the DNA TGTGCCACCAGTGACCCAAAAGCGGGTTCCTACAATGAGCAGTTCTTC.